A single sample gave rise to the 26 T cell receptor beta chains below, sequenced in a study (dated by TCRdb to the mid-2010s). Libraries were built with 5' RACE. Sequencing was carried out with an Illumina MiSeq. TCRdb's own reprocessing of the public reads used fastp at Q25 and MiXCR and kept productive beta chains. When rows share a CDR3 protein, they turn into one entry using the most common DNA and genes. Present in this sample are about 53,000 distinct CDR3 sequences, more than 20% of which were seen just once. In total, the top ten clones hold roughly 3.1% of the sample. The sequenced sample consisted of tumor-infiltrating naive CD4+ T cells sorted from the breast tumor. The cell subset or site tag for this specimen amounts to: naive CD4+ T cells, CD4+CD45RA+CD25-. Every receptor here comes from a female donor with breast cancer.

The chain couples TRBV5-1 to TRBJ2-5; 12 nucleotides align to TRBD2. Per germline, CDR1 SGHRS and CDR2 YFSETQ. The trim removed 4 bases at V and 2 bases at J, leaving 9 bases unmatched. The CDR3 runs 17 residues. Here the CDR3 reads CASSEIKTSGGQETQYF. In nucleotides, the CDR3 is TGCGCCAGCAGCGAGATAAAGACTAGCGGGGGTCAAGAGACCCAGTACTTC.

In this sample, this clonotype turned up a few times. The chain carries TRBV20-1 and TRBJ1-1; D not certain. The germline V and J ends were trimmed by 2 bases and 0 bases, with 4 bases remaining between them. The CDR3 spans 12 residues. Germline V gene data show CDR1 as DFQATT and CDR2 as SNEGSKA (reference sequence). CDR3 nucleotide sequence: TGCAGTGCTAGACCGATGAACACTGAAGCTTTCTTT. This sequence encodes CSARPMNTEAFF.

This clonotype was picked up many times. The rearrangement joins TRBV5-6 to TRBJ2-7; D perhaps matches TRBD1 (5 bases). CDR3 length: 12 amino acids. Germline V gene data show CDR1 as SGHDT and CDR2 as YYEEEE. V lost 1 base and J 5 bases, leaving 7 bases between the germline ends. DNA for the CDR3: TGTGCCAGCAGCTTGCAAGGGGACGAGCAGTACTTC. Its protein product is CASSLQGDEQYF.

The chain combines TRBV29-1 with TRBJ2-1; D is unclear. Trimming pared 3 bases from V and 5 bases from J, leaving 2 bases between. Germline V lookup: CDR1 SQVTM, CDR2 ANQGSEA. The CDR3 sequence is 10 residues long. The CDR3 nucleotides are TGCAGCGTTGACAACAATGAGCAGTTCTTC. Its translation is CSVDNNEQFF.

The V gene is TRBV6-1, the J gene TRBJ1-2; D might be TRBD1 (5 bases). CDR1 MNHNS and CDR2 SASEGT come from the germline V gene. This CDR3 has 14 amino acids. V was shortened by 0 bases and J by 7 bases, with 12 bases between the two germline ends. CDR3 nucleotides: TGTGCCAGCAGTGAAGCATCCGGGGGGTCTGGCTACACCTTC. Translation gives CASSEASGGSGYTF.

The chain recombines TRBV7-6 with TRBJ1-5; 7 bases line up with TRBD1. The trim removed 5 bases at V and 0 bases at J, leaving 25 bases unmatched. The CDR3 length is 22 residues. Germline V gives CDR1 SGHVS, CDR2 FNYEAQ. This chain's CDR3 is CASSPLNRDSRNPVNSNQPQHF. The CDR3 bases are TGTGCCAGCAGCCCGTTGAATCGGGACAGCAGAAACCCTGTTAATAGCAATCAGCCCCAGCATTTT.

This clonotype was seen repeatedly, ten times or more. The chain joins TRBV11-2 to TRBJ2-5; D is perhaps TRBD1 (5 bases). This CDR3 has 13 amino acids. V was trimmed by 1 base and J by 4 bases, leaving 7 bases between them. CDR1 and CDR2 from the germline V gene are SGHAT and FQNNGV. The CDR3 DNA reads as TGTGCCAGCAGCTTAGGGCAGGGAGAGACCCAGTACTTC. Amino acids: CASSLGQGETQYF.

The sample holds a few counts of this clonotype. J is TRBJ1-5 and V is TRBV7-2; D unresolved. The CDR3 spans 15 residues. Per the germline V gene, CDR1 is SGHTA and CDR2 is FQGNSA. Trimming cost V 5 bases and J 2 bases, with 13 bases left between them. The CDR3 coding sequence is TGTGCCAGCAGCGTTGGGTCCTGGGGCAATCAGCCCCAGCATTTT. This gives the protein CASSVGSWGNQPQHF.

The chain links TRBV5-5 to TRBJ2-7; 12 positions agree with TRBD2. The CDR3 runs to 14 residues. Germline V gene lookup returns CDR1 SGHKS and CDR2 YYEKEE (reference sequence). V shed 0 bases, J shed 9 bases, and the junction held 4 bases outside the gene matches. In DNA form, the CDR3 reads TGTGCCAGCAGCTTGGGACTAGCGGGAGATGTGCAGTACTTC. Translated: CASSLGLAGDVQYF. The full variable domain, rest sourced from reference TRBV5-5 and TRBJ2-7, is DAGVTQSPTHLIKTRGQQVTLRCSPISGHKSVSWYQQVLGQGPQFIFQYYEKEERGRGNFPDRFSARQFPNYSSELNVNALLLGDSALYLCASSLGLAGDVQYFGPGTRLTVT.

DNA of the CDR3: TGTGCCAGCAGCCGGAAACAGGGGGTCTCCTACGAGCAGTACTTC. This encodes CASSRKQGVSYEQYF. The chain combines TRBV5-4 with TRBJ2-7, with 8 bases fitting TRBD1. The CDR3 length is 15 residues. The germline V gene encodes CDR1 SGHNT and CDR2 YYREEE (reference sequence). J lost 0 bases, V lost 4 bases, and 6 bases had no gene match.

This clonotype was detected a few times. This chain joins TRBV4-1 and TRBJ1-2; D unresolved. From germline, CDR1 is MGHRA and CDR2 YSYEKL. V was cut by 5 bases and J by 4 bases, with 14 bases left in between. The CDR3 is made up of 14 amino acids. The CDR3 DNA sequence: TGCGCCAGCAGCGATAGACGGCGATCCTATGGCTACACCTTC. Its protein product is CASSDRRRSYGYTF.

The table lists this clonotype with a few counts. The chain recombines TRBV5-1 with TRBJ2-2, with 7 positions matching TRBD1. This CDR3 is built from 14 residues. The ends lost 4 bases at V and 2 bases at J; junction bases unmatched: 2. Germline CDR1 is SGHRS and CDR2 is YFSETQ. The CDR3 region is CASSEGANTGELFF. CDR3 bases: TGCGCCAGCAGCGAGGGGGCAAACACCGGGGAGCTGTTTTTT.

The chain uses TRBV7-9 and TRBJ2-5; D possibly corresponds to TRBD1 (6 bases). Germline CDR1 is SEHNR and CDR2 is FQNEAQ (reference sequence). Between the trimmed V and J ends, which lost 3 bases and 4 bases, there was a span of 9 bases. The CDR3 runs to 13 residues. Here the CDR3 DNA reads TGTGCCAGCAGCTTCGGACAGTTAGAGACCCAGTACTTC. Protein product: CASSFGQLETQYF.

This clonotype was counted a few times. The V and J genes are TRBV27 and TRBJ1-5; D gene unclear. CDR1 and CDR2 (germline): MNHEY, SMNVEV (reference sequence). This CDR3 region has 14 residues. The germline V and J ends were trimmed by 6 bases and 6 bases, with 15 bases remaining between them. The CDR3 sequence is CASSQYGSSQPQHF. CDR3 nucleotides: TGTGCCAGCAGCCAATACGGGTCCTCTCAGCCCCAGCATTTT.

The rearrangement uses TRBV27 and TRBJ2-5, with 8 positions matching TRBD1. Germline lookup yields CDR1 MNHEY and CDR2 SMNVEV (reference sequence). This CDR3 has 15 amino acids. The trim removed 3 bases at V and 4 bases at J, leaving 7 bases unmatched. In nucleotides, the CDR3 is TGTGCCAGCAGTTTTCTCAGGGGGCGGGTAGAGACCCAGTACTTC. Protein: CASSFLRGRVETQYF.

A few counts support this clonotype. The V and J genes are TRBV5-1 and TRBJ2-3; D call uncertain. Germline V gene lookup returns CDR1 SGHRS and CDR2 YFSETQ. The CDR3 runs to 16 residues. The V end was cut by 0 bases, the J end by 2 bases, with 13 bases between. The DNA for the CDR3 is TGCGCCAGCAGCTTGGGCCCCCAGGCCCCCACAGATACGCAGTATTTT. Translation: CASSLGPQAPTDTQYF.

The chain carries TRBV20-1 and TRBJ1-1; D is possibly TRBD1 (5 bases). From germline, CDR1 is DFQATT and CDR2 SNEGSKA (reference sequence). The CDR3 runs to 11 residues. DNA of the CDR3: TGCAGGGGTCTGCAGGGTTCTAAAGCTTTCTTT. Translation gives CRGLQGSKAFF.

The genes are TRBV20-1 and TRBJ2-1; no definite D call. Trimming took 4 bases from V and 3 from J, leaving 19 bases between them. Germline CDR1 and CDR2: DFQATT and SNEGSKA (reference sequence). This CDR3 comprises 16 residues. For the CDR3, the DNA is TGCAGTGCTACCCTTGCGGCGGCCCGGAACTACAATGAGCAGTTCTTC. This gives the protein CSATLAAARNYNEQFF.

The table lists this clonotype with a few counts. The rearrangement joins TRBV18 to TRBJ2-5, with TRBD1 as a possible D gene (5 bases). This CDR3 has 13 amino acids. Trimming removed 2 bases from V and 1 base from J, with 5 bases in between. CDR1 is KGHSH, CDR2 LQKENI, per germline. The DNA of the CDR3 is TGTGCCAGCTCACCAGGGGCCCAAGAGACCCAGTACTTC. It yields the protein CASSPGAQETQYF.

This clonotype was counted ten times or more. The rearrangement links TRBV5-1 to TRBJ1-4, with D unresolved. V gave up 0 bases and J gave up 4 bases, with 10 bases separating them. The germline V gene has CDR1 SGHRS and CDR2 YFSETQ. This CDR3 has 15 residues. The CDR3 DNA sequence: TGCGCCAGCAGCTTGGAATGGAGCAGTAATGAAAAACTGTTTTTT. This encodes CASSLEWSSNEKLFF.

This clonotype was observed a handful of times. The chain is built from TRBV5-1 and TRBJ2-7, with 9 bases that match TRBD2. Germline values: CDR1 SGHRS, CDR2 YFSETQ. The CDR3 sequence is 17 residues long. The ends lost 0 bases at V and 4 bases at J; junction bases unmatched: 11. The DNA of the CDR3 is TGCGCCAGCAGCTTGGAGCCCGGGGCTAGCGGGGCGTACGAGCAGTACTTC. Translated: CASSLEPGASGAYEQYF.

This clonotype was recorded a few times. The CDR3 DNA follows: TGTGCCACCAGTGATACACGACAGTATAGCAATCAGCCCCAGCATTTT. It is translated as CATSDTRQYSNQPQHF. This rearrangement joins TRBV24-1 to TRBJ1-5; perhaps TRBD1 as D (5 bases). Germline V gene sequence: CDR1 KGHDR, CDR2 SFDVKD. The germline V and J ends were trimmed by 3 bases and 0 bases, with 11 bases remaining between them. This CDR3 region has 16 residues.

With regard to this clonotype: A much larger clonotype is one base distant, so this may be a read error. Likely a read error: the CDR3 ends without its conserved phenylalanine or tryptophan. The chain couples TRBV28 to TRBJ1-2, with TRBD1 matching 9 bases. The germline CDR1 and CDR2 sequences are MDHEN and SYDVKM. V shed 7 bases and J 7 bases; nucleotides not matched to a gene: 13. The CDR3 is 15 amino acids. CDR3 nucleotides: TGTGCCAGCACCGATGACAGGGGGAAGTTCCGTGGCTACACCCTC. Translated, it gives CASTDDRGKFRGYTL.

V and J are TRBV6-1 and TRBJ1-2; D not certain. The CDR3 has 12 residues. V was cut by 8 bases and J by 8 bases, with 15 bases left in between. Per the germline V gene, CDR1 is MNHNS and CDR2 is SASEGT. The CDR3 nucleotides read TGTGCCAGCGCCACGTCTGGCTCCGGCTACACCTTC. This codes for CASATSGSGYTF.

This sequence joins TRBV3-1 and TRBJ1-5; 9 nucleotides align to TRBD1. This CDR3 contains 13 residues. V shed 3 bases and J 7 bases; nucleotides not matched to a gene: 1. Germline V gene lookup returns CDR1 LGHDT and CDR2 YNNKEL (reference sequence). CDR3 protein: CASSQDRGQPQHF. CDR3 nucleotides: TGTGCCAGCAGCCAGGACAGGGGACAGCCCCAGCATTTT.

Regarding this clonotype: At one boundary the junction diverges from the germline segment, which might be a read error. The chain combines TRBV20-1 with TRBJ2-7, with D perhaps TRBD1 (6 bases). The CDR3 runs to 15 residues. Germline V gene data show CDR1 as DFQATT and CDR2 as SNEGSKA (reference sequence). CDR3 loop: CSARRPDSFSYGQYF. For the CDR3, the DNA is TGCAGTGCTAGACGCCCGGACAGCTTCTCCTACGGGCAGTACTTC.